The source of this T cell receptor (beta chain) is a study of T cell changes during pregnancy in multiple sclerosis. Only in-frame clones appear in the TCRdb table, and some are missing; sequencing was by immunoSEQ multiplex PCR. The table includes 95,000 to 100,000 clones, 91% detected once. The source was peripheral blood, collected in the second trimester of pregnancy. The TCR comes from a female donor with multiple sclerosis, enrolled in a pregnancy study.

This CDR3 reads CASSQEPVAGANYGYTF. The CDR3 DNA sequence: TGTGCCAGCAGCCAAGAGCCGGTGGCGGGGGCTAACTATGGCTACACCTTC. J is TRBJ1-2 and V is TRBV4-2; perhaps TRBD1 as D (5 bases). Germline V CDR1 and CDR2: LGHNA, YNFKEQ. Trimming took off 0 bases at V and 0 bases at J, with 14 bases between the two ends. The CDR3 sequence is 17 residues long.